This is a list of T cell receptor beta chains from one sample in a study of T cell repertoires in cytomegalovirus infection. TCRdb processed the reads anew with MiXCR; each CDR3 protein has one entry. This table has 150,000 or so distinct CDR3 sequences, about 6.5% appearing once. The sequenced sample was PBMCs. These receptors were taken from a human donor in good health (CMV status not recorded). Some clones in this sample may be carry-over from other donors' samples. Both conserved end residues are part of each CDR3. The size of a clone is reported for some rows only, either as once, few or many, or as a class for expanded clones.

size	V	J	CDR3
many	TRBV6-1	TRBJ1-5	CASSGSGVQPQHF
many	TRBV28	TRBJ1-6	CASSPNYNSPLHF
many	TRBV7-8	TRBJ2-3	CASSLWTGVPDTQYF
-	TRBV27	TRBJ2-7	CASRLRTGGSEQYF
many	TRBV28	TRBJ1-2	CASKATYGYTF
few	TRBV20-1	TRBJ2-3	CSAPGRRPTDTQYF
many	TRBV15	TRBJ1-5	CATSRERFSNQPQHF
many	TRBV28	TRBJ2-3	CASSLGFRYDRGGDTQYF
few	TRBV20-1	TRBJ1-1	CRGGRGADLEAFF
many	TRBV7-2	TRBJ2-3	CASLPGGGRTDTQYF